This T cell receptor (beta chain) was recorded in a study of blood T cell repertoires in COVID-19. On the study more broadly: Researchers got acute and convalescent COVID-19 samples from the United States, Italy and Spain.

As regards this clone: The same CDR3 also results from other DNA sequences found in this sample.

There are 15 residues in the CDR3. In germline, CDR1 is SGHRS, CDR2 YFSETQ. V lost 4 bases and J lost 4; bases outside the gene matches: 7. Original analysis: Nucleated cell counts were estimated from reference gene primer amplification. The protocol was immunoSEQ multiplex PCR, while the TCRdb copy is restricted to in-frame clones and leaves out a portion. D and trimming were read from the DNA, whereas the V and J calls and clone size are those reported in that table. Altogether 80,000 to 100,000 clones are present, approximately 79% being singletons, with the ten largest covering 3.9%. This receptor was taken from a man in his sixties or seventies with COVID-19, enrolled during active disease. The sequenced sample was peripheral blood. The V and J genes are TRBV5-1 and TRBJ1-4; 7 positions match TRBD1. CDR3 nucleotides: TGCGCCAGCAGCGGAAGGGACAGCCTTAATGAAAAACTGTTTTTT. Translating gives CASSGRDSLNEKLFF. Looking up the rest from reference TRBV5-1 and TRBJ1-4 gives the full variable domain: KAGVTQTPRYLIKTRGQQVTLSCSPISGHRSVSWYQQTPGQGLQFLFEYFSETQRNKGNFPGRFSGRQFSNSRSEMNVSTLELGDSALYLCASSGRDSLNEKLFFGSGTQLSVL.